The next 21 T cell receptor beta chains were all read from a single sample in a study of Tregs in tolerant kidney transplant recipients (dated by TCRdb to between 2018 and 2020). Receptor libraries were prepared by the immunoSEQ multiplex PCR assay. TCRdb re-hosts the immuneACCESS table, in-frame sequences only. Its copies lack some clones; in the studies checked, an unresolved V gene accounts for under half of them, and the cause for the rest is not known. The sample records about 240,000 clones, around 81% of which are singletons. The ten top clones hold around 0.61% of the sample. The sequencing input was CD4+ T cells from blood. The receptors derive from a human donor in good health.

This chain uses TRBV6-5 with TRBJ2-1; D gene ambiguous. Germline assignment: CDR1 MNHEY and CDR2 SVGAGI. The CDR3 consists of 14 residues. The V end was cut by 0 bases, the J end by 10 bases, with 13 bases between. CDR3 sequence (DNA): TGTGCCAGCAGTTACTCCGCACTGACCATGGAGCAGTTCTTC. It specifies CASSYSALTMEQFF.

V is TRBV7-9 and J is TRBJ2-3; 7 bases agree with TRBD1. CDR1 SEHNR and CDR2 FQNEAQ come from the germline V gene (reference sequence). After removal of 6 bases from V and 2 bases from J, the junction contained 14 bases not matched to a gene. The length of the CDR3 is 17 residues. CDR3 nucleotides: TGTGCCAGCAGGGACCCGGACAGGATAGGGCACACAGATACGCAGTATTTT. It yields the protein CASRDPDRIGHTDTQYF.

The chain is built from TRBV7-9 and TRBJ1-2, with D perhaps TRBD1 (6 bases). The CDR3 totals 16 residues. Looked up from germline, CDR1 is SEHNR and CDR2 is FQNEAQ (reference sequence). Trimming shortened V by 5 bases and J by 1 base, and 17 bases separated the two germline ends. The CDR3: CASSPRDTSYNYGYTF. For the CDR3, the DNA is TGTGCCAGCAGCCCTAGGGACACCTCTTATAACTATGGCTACACCTTC.

The chain combines TRBV5-1 with TRBJ1-1; D ambiguous. Germline loops: CDR1 SGHRS, CDR2 YFSETQ. The CDR3 has 15 amino acids. V lost 5 bases, J lost 0 bases, and 14 bases lay in between. This CDR3 is CASRPELTMNTEAFF. The CDR3 region has the DNA TGCGCCAGCAGACCCGAACTGACAATGAACACTGAAGCTTTCTTT.

Only a few counts were recorded for this clone. The chain is built from TRBV6-1 and TRBJ1-2, with a weak D call TRBD1 (5 bases). Germline-derived CDR1 and CDR2 are MNHNS and SASEGT. This CDR3 spans 14 amino acids. V was pared by 0 bases and J by 3 bases, with 8 bases between. CDR3 amino acids: CASSEARGHYGYTF. The CDR3 region has the DNA TGTGCCAGCAGTGAAGCTAGGGGCCACTATGGCTACACCTTC.

The J gene is TRBJ2-7, the V gene TRBV5-1, with a tentative D call TRBD1 (6 bases). This CDR3 comprises 15 residues. Trimming removed 5 bases at V and 0 bases at J, with 15 bases between. The germline gives CDR1 SGHRS, CDR2 YFSETQ. CDR3 in DNA: TGCGCCAGCAGGGGGTTGGGGGCGAACTCCTACGAGCAGTACTTC. Amino acids: CASRGLGANSYEQYF.

This sequence joins TRBV7-8 and TRBJ2-1; D remains ambiguous. This CDR3 region has 15 residues. Germline lookup yields CDR1 SGHVS and CDR2 FQNEAQ. V lost 1 base to trimming and J lost 4 bases, with 11 bases between them. CDR3 in amino acids: CASSLVTAQYNEQFF. The CDR3 coding sequence is TGTGCCAGCAGCTTAGTAACAGCACAGTACAATGAGCAGTTCTTC.

V usage is TRBV2 and J usage is TRBJ1-1; D perhaps matches TRBD1 (5 bases). With 5 bases removed from V and 0 bases from J, the gap between germline ends came to 10 bases. The CDR3 has 14 residues. CDR1 SNHLY and CDR2 FYNNEI come from the germline V gene. CDR3 protein: CASSSWGMNTEAFF. In DNA form, the CDR3 reads TGTGCCAGCAGTTCTTGGGGGATGAACACTGAAGCTTTCTTT.

This clone was seen only a few times. The rearrangement links TRBV28 to TRBJ2-4, with D perhaps matching TRBD1 (6 bases). The germline CDR1 and CDR2 sequences are MDHEN and SYDVKM. The CDR3 loop spans 14 amino acids. The CDR3 spells CAAIGTLAKNIQYF. The CDR3 DNA follows: TGTGCAGCCATAGGGACACTAGCCAAAAACATTCAGTACTTC.

The chain is built from TRBV10-2 and TRBJ2-1; 7 positions agree with TRBD2. The germline V gene has CDR1 WSHSY and CDR2 SAAADI. The CDR3 is 18 amino acids. The junction had 17 bases not matched to a gene; V was cut back by 5 bases and J by 4 bases. CDR3 protein: CASSYLAAGPSAYNEQFF. CDR3 nucleotide sequence: TGCGCCAGCAGTTACCTAGCGGCGGGCCCCTCGGCTTACAATGAGCAGTTCTTC.

V gene TRBV30 combines with J gene TRBJ2-5, with TRBD1 identical over 9 bases. Germline V lookup: CDR1 GTSNPN, CDR2 SVGIG (reference sequence). Trimming at V came to 6 bases and at J to 4 bases, leaving 9 bases not matched to a gene. This CDR3 region has 14 residues. As DNA, the CDR3 is TGTGCCTGCTCAGGGGACAGGGTATCAGAGACCCAGTACTTC. Amino acids: CACSGDRVSETQYF.

Turning to this clone: The same CDR3 can be traced to other DNA sequences in this sample. This rearrangement joins TRBV2 to TRBJ1-2, with 10 bases aligning to TRBD1. CDR1 is SNHLY and CDR2 is FYNNEI in the germline V gene. This CDR3 spans 14 amino acids. Trimming removed 6 bases from V and 7 bases from J; junction bases left unmatched: 8. For the CDR3, the DNA is TGTGCCAGCAGGGACGGGACAGGGGTTGGTGGCTACACCTTC. Translated: CASRDGTGVGGYTF.

The chain uses TRBV5-1 and TRBJ2-5; 10 nucleotides agree with TRBD1. The junction had 4 bases not matched to a gene; V was cut back by 1 base and J by 1 base. CDR1 and CDR2 from the germline V gene are SGHRS and YFSETQ. The CDR3 extends over 16 amino acids. CDR3 DNA sequence: TGCGCCAGCAGCTTGACCGGACAGGGGGTCCAAGAGACCCAGTACTTC. It codes for CASSLTGQGVQETQYF.

CDR3 amino acids: CASSLDTVSGNTIYF. Written as DNA, the CDR3 is TGTGCCAGCAGCTTGGACACAGTCTCTGGAAACACCATATATTTT. The chain carries TRBV5-4 and TRBJ1-3; D gene uncertain. The CDR3 covers 15 residues. Germline-derived CDR1 and CDR2 are SGHNT and YYREEE (reference sequence). With 0 bases removed from V and 0 bases from J, the gap between germline ends came to 7 bases.

This chain links TRBV5-4 with TRBJ2-3; the match to TRBD2 covers 8 bases. This CDR3 has 14 residues. V was clipped by 6 bases and J by 2 bases; unmatched bases: 5. CDR1 is SGHNT and CDR2 is YYREEE in the germline V gene (reference sequence). The CDR3 DNA is TGTGCCAGCATGGATAGCGGGAACACAGATACGCAGTATTTT. Translated: CASMDSGNTDTQYF.

This clone was found once. V gene TRBV5-1 combines with J gene TRBJ2-2; TRBD2 matches 9 bases. CDR1 and CDR2 (germline): SGHRS, YFSETQ. This CDR3 has 16 amino acids. V was clipped by 2 bases and J by 0 bases; unmatched bases: 2. CDR3 sequence: CASSFLAGTNTGELFF. As DNA, the CDR3 is TGCGCCAGCAGCTTTCTAGCGGGGACGAACACCGGGGAGCTGTTTTTT.

The chain couples TRBV6-5 to TRBJ2-2; 8 nucleotides match TRBD2. V was pared by 6 bases and J by 4 bases, with 7 bases of the junction left unmatched. The CDR3 has 15 residues. Germline CDR1 MNHEY, CDR2 SVGAGI. The CDR3 loop reads CASRKAGAFTGELFF. The CDR3 DNA is TGTGCCAGCAGAAAAGCGGGAGCTTTCACCGGGGAGCTGTTTTTT.

This clone has a single count. The rearrangement uses TRBV6-5 and TRBJ2-5; D not resolved. V gave up 8 bases and J gave up 5 bases, with 9 bases separating them. Germline V lookup: CDR1 MNHEY, CDR2 SVGAGI. This CDR3 region has 11 residues. For the CDR3, the DNA is TGTGCCAGCGGGCGGAGTGAGACCCAGTACTTC. Translation gives CASGRSETQYF.

The V call is TRBV9, the J call TRBJ2-7; TRBD2 might be the D (6 bases). The germline V gene has CDR1 SGDLS and CDR2 YYNGEE. The CDR3 spans 15 residues. V was cut by 0 bases and J by 6 bases, with 16 bases left in between. The CDR3 spells CASSVGAGLGGEQYF. The CDR3 region has the DNA TGTGCCAGCAGCGTAGGAGCAGGTCTGGGGGGCGAGCAGTACTTC. Using reference TRBV9 and TRBJ2-7 for the parts outside the CDR3, the full variable domain is DSGVTQTPKHLITATGQRVTLRCSPRSGDLSVYWYQQSLDQGLQFLIQYYNGEERAKGNILERFSAQQFPDLHSELNLSSLELGDSALYFCASSVGAGLGGEQYFGPGTRLTVT.

The chain uses TRBV7-8 and TRBJ1-1, with a possible D match to TRBD1 (6 bases). V lost 5 bases and J 7 bases, leaving 23 bases between the germline ends. The CDR3 is 16 amino acids. Looked up from germline, CDR1 is SGHVS and CDR2 is FQNEAQ. The CDR3 loop is CASSQFRTGWLNEAFF. As DNA, the CDR3 is TGTGCCAGCAGCCAATTTAGAACAGGGTGGTTAAATGAAGCTTTCTTT.

This sequence joins TRBV6-6 and TRBJ2-1; 11 positions match TRBD1. The V segment lost 6 bases and the J segment 5 bases; nucleotides outside the gene matches: 6. CDR1 and CDR2 (germline): MNHNY, SVGAGI (reference sequence). This CDR3 has 15 residues. The CDR3 reads CASRSGTGGNNEQFF. CDR3 sequence (DNA): TGTGCCAGCAGATCCGGGACAGGGGGTAACAATGAGCAGTTCTTC.